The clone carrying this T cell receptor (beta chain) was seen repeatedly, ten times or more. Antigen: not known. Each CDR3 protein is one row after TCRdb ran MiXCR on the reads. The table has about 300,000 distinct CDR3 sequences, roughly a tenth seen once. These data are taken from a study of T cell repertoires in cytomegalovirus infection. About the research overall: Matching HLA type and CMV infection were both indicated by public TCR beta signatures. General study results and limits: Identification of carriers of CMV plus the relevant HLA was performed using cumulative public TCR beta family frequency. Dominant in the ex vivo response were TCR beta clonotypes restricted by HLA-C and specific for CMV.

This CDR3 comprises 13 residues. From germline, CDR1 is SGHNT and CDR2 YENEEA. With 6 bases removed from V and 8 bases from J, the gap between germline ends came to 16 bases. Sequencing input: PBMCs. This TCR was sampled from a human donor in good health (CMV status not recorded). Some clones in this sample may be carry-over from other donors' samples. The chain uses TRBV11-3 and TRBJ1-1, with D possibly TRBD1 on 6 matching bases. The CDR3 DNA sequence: TGTGCCAGCAGTTTTACAGGGATACGCGAAGCTTTCTTT. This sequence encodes CASSFTGIREAFF.